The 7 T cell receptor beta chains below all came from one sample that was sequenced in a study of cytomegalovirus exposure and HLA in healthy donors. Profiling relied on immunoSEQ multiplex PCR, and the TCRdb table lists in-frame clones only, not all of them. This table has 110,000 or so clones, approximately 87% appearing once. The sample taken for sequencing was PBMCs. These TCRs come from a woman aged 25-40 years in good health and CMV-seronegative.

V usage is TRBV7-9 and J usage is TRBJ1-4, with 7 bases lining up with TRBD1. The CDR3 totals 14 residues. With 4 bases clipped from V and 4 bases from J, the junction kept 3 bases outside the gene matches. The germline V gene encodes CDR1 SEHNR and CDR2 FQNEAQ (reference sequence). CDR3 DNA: TGTGCCAGCAGCTCGGACAGGTTTAATGAAAAACTGTTTTTT. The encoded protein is CASSSDRFNEKLFF.

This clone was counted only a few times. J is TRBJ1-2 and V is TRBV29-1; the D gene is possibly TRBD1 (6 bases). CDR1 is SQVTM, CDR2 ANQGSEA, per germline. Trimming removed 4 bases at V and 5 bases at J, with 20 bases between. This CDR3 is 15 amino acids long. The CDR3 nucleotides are TGCAGCGTTGGGGAGACAGCAGGGGCGCGGTATGGCTACACCTTC. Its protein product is CSVGETAGARYGYTF. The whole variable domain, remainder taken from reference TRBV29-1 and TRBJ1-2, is SAVISQKPSRDICQRGTSLTIQCQVDSQVTMMFWYRQQPGQSLTLIATANQGSEATYESGFVIDKFPISRPNLTFSTLTVSNMSPEDSSIYLCSVGETAGARYGYTFGSGTRLTVV.

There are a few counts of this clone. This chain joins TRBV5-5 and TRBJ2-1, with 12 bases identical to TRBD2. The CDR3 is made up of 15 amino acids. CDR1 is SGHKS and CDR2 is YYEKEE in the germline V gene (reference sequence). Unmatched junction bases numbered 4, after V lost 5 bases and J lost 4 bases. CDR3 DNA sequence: TGTGCCAGCAGTATTGGGACTAGCGGGTACAATGAGCAGTTCTTC. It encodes CASSIGTSGYNEQFF. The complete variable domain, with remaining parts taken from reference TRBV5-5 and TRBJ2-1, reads DAGVTQSPTHLIKTRGQQVTLRCSPISGHKSVSWYQQVLGQGPQFIFQYYEKEERGRGNFPDRFSARQFPNYSSELNVNALLLGDSALYLCASSIGTSGYNEQFFGPGTRLTVL.

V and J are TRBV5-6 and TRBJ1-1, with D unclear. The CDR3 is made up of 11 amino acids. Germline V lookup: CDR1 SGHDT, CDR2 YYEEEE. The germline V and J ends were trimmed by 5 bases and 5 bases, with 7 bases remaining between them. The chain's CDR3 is CASSWRTEAFF. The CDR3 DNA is TGTGCCAGCAGTTGGAGGACTGAAGCTTTCTTT.

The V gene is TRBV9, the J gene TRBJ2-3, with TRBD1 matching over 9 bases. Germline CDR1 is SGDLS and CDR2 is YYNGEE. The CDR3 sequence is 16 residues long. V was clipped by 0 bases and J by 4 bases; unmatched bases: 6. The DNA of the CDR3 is TGTGCCAGCAGCGTAGGACGGACAGGGGTGGCAGATACGCAGTATTTT. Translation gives CASSVGRTGVADTQYF.

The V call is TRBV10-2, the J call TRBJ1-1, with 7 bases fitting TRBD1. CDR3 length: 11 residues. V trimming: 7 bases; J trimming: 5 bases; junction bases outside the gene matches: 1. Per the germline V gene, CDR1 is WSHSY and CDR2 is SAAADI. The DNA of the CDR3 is TGCGCCAGCACCAGGGGGACTGAAGCTTTCTTT. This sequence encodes CASTRGTEAFF.

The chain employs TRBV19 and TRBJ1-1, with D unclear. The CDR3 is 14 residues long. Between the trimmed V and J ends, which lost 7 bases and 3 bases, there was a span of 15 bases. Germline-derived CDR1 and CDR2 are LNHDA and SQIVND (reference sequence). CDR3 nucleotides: TGTGCCAGTACCCGAAGGAGGGAGTACACTGAAGCTTTCTTT. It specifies CASTRRREYTEAFF.